The clone carrying this T cell receptor beta chain showed up just a few times. Its antigen is still unknown. V was shortened by 1 base and J by 6 bases, with 20 bases between the two germline ends. CDR1 and CDR2 (germline): SEHNR, FQNEAQ (reference sequence). This CDR3 has 17 residues. The material for each subset, its genomic DNA, was split evenly across several immunoSEQ plates. Generated by immunoSEQ multiplex PCR, the TCRdb table keeps only in-frame clones and is missing some. Here the sample spans around 700,000 clones, about three quarters being singletons. This entry comes from a study of shared clonotypes between healthy human individuals. A CD45RA+ naive subset and a CD45RA-negative memory subset were split from CD4+ cells. Study outcomes and limitations: Across a handful of donors, naive CD4 shared approximately 4.5%, naive CD8 around 3.5%, memory CD4 about 2.4%, memory CD8 0.4% to 0.5%. Generation probabilities of non-shared clonotypes were lower (relative to those shared by all four donors).

The specimen was memory CD4+ T cells sorted from blood. Subset reported: CD45RA-negative fraction. The chain couples TRBV7-9 to TRBJ2-3; D is undetermined. This sequence originates from a woman aged 25 to 39 in good health. CDR3 region: CASSLGTGSQFVDTQYF. CDR3 bases: TGTGCCAGCAGCTTAGGAACGGGCAGCCAATTTGTGGATACGCAGTATTTT.